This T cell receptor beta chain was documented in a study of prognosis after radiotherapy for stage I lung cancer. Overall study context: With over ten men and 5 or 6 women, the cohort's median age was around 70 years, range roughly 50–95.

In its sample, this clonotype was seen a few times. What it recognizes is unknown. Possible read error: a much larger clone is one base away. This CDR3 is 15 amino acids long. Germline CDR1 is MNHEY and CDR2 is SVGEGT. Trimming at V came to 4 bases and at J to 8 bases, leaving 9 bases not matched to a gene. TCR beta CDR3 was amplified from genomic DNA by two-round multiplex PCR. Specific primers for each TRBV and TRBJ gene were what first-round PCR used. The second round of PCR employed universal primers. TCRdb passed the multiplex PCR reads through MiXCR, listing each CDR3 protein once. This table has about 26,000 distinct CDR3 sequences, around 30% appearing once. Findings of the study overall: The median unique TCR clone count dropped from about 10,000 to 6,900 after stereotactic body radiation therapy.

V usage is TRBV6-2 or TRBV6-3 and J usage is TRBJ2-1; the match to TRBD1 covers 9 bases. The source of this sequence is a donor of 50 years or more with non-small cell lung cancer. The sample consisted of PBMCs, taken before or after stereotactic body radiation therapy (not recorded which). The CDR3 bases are TGTGCCAGCAGTTCGGGACAGGGACCGTCCGATGAGCAGTTCTTC. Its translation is CASSSGQGPSDEQFF.